This TCR beta chain originates from a study of cytomegalovirus exposure and HLA in healthy donors. The study, taken as a whole, reports: In a later analysis, donors in an Asian-associated ancestry cluster reportedly had fewer N-insertions in productive TCRs than the cohort mean.

In this sample, this clone turned up a few times. The antigen is unknown. 60 Vbeta and 13 Jbeta primers were used in PCR. Profiling relied on immunoSEQ multiplex PCR, and the TCRdb table lists in-frame clones only, not all of them. The sample has roughly 190,000 clones; 75% to 85% are singletons. There are 14 residues in the CDR3. Germline V gene lookup returns CDR1 MDHEN and CDR2 SYDVKM. Deletions cut 3 bases from V and 3 bases from J, with 12 bases between. Sequencing was done on a sample of PBMCs. The receptor comes from a woman between 25 and 40 years old in good health and CMV-seropositive. V gene TRBV28 combines with J gene TRBJ2-7, with D unresolved. As DNA, the CDR3 is TGTGCCAGCAGTTTGACCGGCAGACACTACGAGCAGTACTTC. It codes for CASSLTGRHYEQYF. Drawing the rest from reference TRBV28 and TRBJ2-7, the complete variable domain is DVKVTQSSRYLVKRTGEKVFLECVQDMDHENMFWYRQDPGLGLRLIYFSYDVKMKEKGDIPEGYSVSREKKERFSLILESASTNQTSMYLCASSLTGRHYEQYFGPGTRLTVT.